This is a list of T cell receptor beta chains from one sample in a study of T-cell reconstitution after alpha-beta-depleted transplantation in children. TCRdb reprocessed the PCR reads via MiXCR and lists one record per CDR3 protein. Counted here are 350,000 to 450,000 distinct CDR3 sequences, roughly 20% occurring once; the ten biggest clones make up 3.8%. Sample: PBMCs from the stem cell graft donor, taken from the stem cell graft. The receptors derive from a human donor who donated a stem cell graft to a child with acute myeloid leukemia. Each CDR3 is given without its conserved first and last residue. The D gene is left open where the match is weak.

d_call j_call v_call cdr3_aa
TRBD1 TRBJ2-1 TRBV5-6 ASSSRYSWDRVVNEQF
- TRBJ2-3 TRBV28 ASRRAGQETDTQY
- TRBJ2-7 TRBV5-1 ASSLTGHYEQY
- TRBJ1-1 TRBV7-9 ALDRGGMNTEAF
TRBD1 TRBJ2-7 TRBV5-1 ASSGGQGANEQY
- TRBJ2-1 TRBV7-3 ASSLTAGQNPYNEQF
- TRBJ2-1 TRBV7-2 ASSLGPWLDNEQF
- TRBJ1-4 TRBV20-1 SAPGQTLGEKLF
- TRBJ2-4 TRBV12-3/TRBV12-4 ASSISGPKNIQY
- TRBJ2-5 TRBV6-5 ASKVGETQY
- TRBJ2-6 TRBV12-3/TRBV12-4 ASSLSGGGSGANVLT
- TRBJ2-3 TRBV20-1 SPGRREADTQY
- TRBJ2-4 TRBV12-3/TRBV12-4 ASSNRDRPNIQY
- TRBJ2-7 TRBV13 ASSLIGRTYEQY
- TRBJ2-5 TRBV5-1 ASSLGSTETQY
- TRBJ2-7 TRBV6-1 ASSKGDFPYEQY
TRBD1 TRBJ2-7 TRBV9 ASSEQGSYEQY
TRBD1 TRBJ2-2 TRBV29-1 SVDRANTGELF
TRBD2 TRBJ2-2 TRBV5-1 ASSWLAGPNTGELF
TRBD2 TRBJ2-5 TRBV5-1 ASSLELAGSGGETQY
- TRBJ2-1 TRBV30 AWSRGVDNEQF
- TRBJ1-1 TRBV5-1 ASTGNTEAF
- TRBJ2-2 TRBV5-6 ASSSLRPAETGELF
TRBD2 TRBJ2-1 TRBV2 ASQREGREQF
TRBD2 TRBJ2-1 TRBV20-1 SATQPLAGPYNEQF
TRBD2 TRBJ2-7 TRBV7-6 ASSLVGLAGEQY
- TRBJ2-4 TRBV20-1 SASGTPNARHQLAKNIQY
TRBD2 TRBJ2-5 TRBV9 ASSPARAGVRETQY
TRBD1 TRBJ2-1 TRBV7-9 ASSLALSGGAPNEQF
- TRBJ1-3 TRBV15 ATSRDKGAENTIY
- TRBJ2-7 TRBV11-2 ASSLDSSIYEQY